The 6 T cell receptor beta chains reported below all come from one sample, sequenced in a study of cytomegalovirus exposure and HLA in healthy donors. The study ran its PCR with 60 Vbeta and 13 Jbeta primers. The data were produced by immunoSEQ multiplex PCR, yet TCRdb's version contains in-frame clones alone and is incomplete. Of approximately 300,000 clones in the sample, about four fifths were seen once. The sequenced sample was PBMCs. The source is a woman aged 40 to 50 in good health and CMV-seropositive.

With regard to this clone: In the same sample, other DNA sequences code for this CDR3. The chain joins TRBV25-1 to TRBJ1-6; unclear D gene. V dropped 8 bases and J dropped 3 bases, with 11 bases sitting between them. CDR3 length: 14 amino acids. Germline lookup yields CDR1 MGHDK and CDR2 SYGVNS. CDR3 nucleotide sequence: TGTGCCAGCCGTCTCGAGGGCTATAATTCACCCCTCCACTTT. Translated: CASRLEGYNSPLHF.

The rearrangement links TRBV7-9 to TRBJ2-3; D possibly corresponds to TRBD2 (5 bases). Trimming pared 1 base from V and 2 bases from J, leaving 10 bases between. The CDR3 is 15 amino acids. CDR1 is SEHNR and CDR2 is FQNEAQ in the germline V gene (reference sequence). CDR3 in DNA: TGTGCCAGCAGCTTAGGCGGAGGAGACACAGATACGCAGTATTTT. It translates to CASSLGGGDTDTQYF.

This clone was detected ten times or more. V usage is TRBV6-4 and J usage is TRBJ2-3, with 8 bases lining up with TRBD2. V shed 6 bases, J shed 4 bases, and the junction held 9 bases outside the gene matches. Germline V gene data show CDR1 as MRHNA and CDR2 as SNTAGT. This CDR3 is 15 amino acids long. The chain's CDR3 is CASRVSGSAADTQYF. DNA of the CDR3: TGTGCCAGCAGAGTAAGCGGGAGTGCGGCAGATACGCAGTATTTT.

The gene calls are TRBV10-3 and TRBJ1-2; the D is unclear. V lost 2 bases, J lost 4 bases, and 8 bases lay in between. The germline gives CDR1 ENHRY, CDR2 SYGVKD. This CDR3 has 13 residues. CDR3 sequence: CAISEVAGYGYTF. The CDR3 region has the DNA TGTGCCATCAGTGAGGTGGCGGGCTATGGCTACACCTTC.

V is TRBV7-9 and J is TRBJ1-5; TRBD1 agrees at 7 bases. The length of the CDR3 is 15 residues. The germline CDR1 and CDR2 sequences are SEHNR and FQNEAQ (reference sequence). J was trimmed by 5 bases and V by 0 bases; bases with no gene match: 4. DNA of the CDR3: TGTGCCAGCAGCTTAGCGAGTCAGGGGGATCAGCCCCAGCATTTT. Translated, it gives CASSLASQGDQPQHF. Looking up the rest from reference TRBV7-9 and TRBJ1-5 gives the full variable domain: DTGVSQNPRHKITKRGQNVTFRCDPISEHNRLYWYRQTLGQGPEFLTYFQNEAQLEKSRLLSDRFSAERPKGSFSTLEIQRTEQGDSAMYLCASSLASQGDQPQHFGDGTRLSIL.

As DNA, the CDR3 is TGTGCCAGCAGCTTAACTAGCGGAAGCACAGATACGCAGTATTTT. It yields the protein CASSLTSGSTDTQYF. This rearrangement joins TRBV7-8 to TRBJ2-3; 8 bases line up with TRBD2. The CDR3 contains 15 residues. Trimming took 2 bases from V and 0 from J; bases not matched to a gene: 1. Germline-derived CDR1 and CDR2 are SGHVS and FQNEAQ.